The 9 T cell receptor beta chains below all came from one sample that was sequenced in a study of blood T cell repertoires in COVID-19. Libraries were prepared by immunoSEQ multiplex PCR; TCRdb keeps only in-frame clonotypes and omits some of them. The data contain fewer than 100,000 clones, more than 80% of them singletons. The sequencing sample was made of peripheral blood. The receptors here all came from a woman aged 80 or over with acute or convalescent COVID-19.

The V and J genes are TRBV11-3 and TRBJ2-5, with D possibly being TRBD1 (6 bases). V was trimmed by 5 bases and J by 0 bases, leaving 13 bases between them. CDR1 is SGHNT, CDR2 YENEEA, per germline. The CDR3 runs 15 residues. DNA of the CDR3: TGTGCCAGCAGCCCGGTAGGACAGTACCAAGAGACCCAGTACTTC. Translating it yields CASSPVGQYQETQYF.

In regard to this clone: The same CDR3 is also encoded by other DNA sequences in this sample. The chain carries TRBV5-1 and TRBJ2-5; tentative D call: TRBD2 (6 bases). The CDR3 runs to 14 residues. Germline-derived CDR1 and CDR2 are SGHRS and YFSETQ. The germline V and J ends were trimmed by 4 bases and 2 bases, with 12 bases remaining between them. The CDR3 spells CASSLLAGQETQYF. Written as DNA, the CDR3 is TGCGCCAGCAGCCTTCTGGCGGGGCAAGAGACCCAGTACTTC.

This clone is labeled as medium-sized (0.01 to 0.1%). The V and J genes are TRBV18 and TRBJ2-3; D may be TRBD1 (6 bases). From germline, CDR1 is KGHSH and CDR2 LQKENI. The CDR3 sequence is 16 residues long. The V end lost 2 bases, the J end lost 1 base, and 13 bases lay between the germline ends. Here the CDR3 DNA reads TGTGCCAGCTCACCATATGGATCAGGGGGCACAGATACGCAGTATTTT. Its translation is CASSPYGSGGTDTQYF.

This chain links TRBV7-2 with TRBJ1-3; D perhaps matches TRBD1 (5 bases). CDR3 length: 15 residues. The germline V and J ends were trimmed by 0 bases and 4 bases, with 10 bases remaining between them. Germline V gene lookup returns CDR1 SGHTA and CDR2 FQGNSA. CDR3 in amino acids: CASSLARGGGNTIYF. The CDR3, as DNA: TGTGCCAGCAGCTTAGCTAGGGGTGGAGGAAACACCATATATTTT.

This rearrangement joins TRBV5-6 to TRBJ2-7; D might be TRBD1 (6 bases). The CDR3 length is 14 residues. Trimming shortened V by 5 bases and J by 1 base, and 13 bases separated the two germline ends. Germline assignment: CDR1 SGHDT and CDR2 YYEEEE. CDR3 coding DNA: TGTGCCAGCAGAAAGAGGGGGAGTTCCTACGAGCAGTACTTC. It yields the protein CASRKRGSSYEQYF. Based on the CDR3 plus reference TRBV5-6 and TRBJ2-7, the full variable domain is DAGVTQSPTHLIKTRGQQVTLRCSPKSGHDTVSWYQQALGQGPQFIFQYYEEEERQRGNFPDRFSGHQFPNYSSELNVNALLLGDSALYLCASRKRGSSYEQYFGPGTRLTVT.

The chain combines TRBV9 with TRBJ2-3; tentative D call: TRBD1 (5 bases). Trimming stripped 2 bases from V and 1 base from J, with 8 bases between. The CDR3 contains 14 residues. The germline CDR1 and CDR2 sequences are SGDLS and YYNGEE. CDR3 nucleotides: TGTGCCAGCAGCGTTCAAGGGGGCACAGATACGCAGTATTTT. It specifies CASSVQGGTDTQYF.

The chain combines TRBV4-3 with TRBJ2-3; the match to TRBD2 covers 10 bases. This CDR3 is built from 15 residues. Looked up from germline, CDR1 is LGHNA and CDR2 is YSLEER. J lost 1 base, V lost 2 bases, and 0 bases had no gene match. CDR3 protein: CASSQLAGGTDTQYF. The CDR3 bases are TGCGCCAGCAGCCAACTAGCGGGGGGCACAGATACGCAGTATTTT.

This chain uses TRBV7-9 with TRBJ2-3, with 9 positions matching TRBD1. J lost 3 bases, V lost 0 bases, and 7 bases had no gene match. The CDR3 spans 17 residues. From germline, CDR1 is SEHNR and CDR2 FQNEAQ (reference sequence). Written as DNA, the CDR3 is TGTGCCAGCAGCTTAGCGTTTACAGGGGGCACGACAGATACGCAGTATTTT. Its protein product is CASSLAFTGGTTDTQYF.

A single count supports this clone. DNA for the CDR3: TGTGCCAGCAGGCACTTGACAGCCGGGACAGAGCAGTTCTTC. Translating gives CASRHLTAGTEQFF. The chain combines TRBV6-6 with TRBJ2-1; weak D call: TRBD1 (6 bases). Trimming shortened V by 6 bases and J by 10 bases, and 19 bases separated the two germline ends. From germline, CDR1 is MNHNY and CDR2 SVGAGI (reference sequence). There are 14 residues in the CDR3.